The rows below give T cell receptor beta chains drawn from one sample of a study of CD8+ T cells in alopecia areata. Produced via immunoSEQ multiplex PCR; TCRdb's table is partial and in-frame only. The sample lists more than 95,000 clones, 55% occurring once. Sequenced: CD4+ T cells sorted from blood. Source of these receptors: a human donor in good health. Both conserved end residues are part of each CDR3. Fields, in order: D gene, J gene, V gene, clone size, CDR3 protein, CDR3 DNA. D genes are given only for firm matches. The size entry is marked missing in some rows and otherwise reads once, few, many or a size class.

D gene: .; J gene: TRBJ2-5; V gene: TRBV5-4; clone size: once; CDR3 protein: CASSFWYTQETQYF; CDR3 DNA: TGTGCCAGCAGCTTCTGGTACACCCAAGAGACCCAGTACTTC
D gene: .; J gene: TRBJ2-6; V gene: TRBV28; clone size: .; CDR3 protein: CASSLLQSSGANVLTF; CDR3 DNA: TGTGCCAGCAGTTTATTGCAGTCCTCTGGGGCCAACGTCCTGACTTTC
D gene: .; J gene: TRBJ2-5; V gene: TRBV9; clone size: few; CDR3 protein: CASSPRRGLDSPPRPETQYF; CDR3 DNA: TGTGCCAGCAGCCCCCGACGTGGCCTCGACTCCCCACCTCGCCCAGAGACCCAGTACTTC
D gene: .; J gene: TRBJ1-4; V gene: TRBV18; clone size: .; CDR3 protein: CASSPLPSRATNEKLFF; CDR3 DNA: TGTGCCAGCTCACCACTACCTTCCAGGGCGACTAATGAAAAACTGTTTTTT
D gene: TRBD1; J gene: TRBJ2-5; V gene: TRBV18; clone size: .; CDR3 protein: CASSPFEGQGKETQYF; CDR3 DNA: TGTGCCAGCTCACCATTTGAGGGACAGGGAAAAGAGACCCAGTACTTC
D gene: TRBD1; J gene: TRBJ1-4; V gene: TRBV7-9; clone size: few; CDR3 protein: CATSEDRGEKLFF; CDR3 DNA: TGTGCCACAAGCGAGGACAGGGGGGAAAAACTGTTTTTT
D gene: .; J gene: TRBJ2-5; V gene: TRBV29-1; clone size: .; CDR3 protein: CSVVKGMQETQYF; CDR3 DNA: TGCAGCGTTGTCAAAGGGATGCAAGAGACCCAGTACTTC
D gene: .; J gene: TRBJ2-1; V gene: TRBV19; clone size: .; CDR3 protein: CASSDAQGNNEQFF; CDR3 DNA: TGTGCCAGTAGCGACGCACAGGGAAACAATGAGCAGTTCTTC
D gene: TRBD1; J gene: TRBJ1-1; V gene: TRBV2; clone size: .; CDR3 protein: CASSMTGQPNTEAFF; CDR3 DNA: TGTGCCAGCAGCATGACGGGACAGCCGAACACTGAAGCTTTCTTT
D gene: TRBD1; J gene: TRBJ2-6; V gene: TRBV29-1; clone size: .; CDR3 protein: CSAVPGQGASGANVLTF; CDR3 DNA: TGCAGCGCCGTTCCAGGGCAGGGGGCCTCTGGGGCCAACGTCCTGACTTTC
D gene: .; J gene: TRBJ1-1; V gene: TRBV29-1; clone size: .; CDR3 protein: CSVLQPLNTEAFF; CDR3 DNA: TGCAGCGTTTTACAGCCACTGAACACTGAAGCTTTCTTT
D gene: .; J gene: TRBJ1-2; V gene: TRBV10-3; clone size: .; CDR3 protein: CAISGYTGNYGYTF; CDR3 DNA: TGTGCCATCAGTGGATACACAGGCAACTATGGCTACACCTTC
D gene: .; J gene: TRBJ1-5; V gene: TRBV7-8; clone size: .; CDR3 protein: CASSPRGRSNQPQHF; CDR3 DNA: TGTGCCAGCAGCCCTAGAGGAAGAAGCAATCAGCCCCAGCATTTT
D gene: .; J gene: TRBJ2-3; V gene: TRBV6-1; clone size: .; CDR3 protein: CASSEAFAKKGTDTQYF; CDR3 DNA: TGTGCCAGCAGTGAAGCCTTCGCCAAAAAGGGCACAGATACGCAGTATTTT
D gene: .; J gene: TRBJ2-1; V gene: TRBV30; clone size: .; CDR3 protein: CAWSLNEQFF; CDR3 DNA: TGTGCCTGGAGTCTCAATGAGCAGTTCTTC
D gene: TRBD2; J gene: TRBJ2-5; V gene: TRBV7-6; clone size: .; CDR3 protein: CASSLEGLAETQYF; CDR3 DNA: TGTGCCAGCAGCTTAGAAGGACTAGCAGAGACCCAGTACTTC
D gene: .; J gene: TRBJ2-7; V gene: TRBV29-1; clone size: .; CDR3 protein: CSAVAGEQYF; CDR3 DNA: TGCAGCGCCGTGGCGGGCGAGCAGTACTTC